Here is one T cell receptor (beta chain) with its context. The antigen remains undetermined. This sequence may be a read error, since a much larger clone differs from it by one base. With a J-beta primer mix and a sample-barcoded 5' primer, a second PCR ran roughly 6 to 12 cycles. CDR3-containing paired-end reads numbering at least 2.5 million came from each sample. TCRdb re-called the 5' RACE reads through MiXCR, storing one row per CDR3 protein. The sample shows more than 1,400,000 distinct CDR3 sequences, 35% to 45% of them seen only once. This CDR3 region has 13 residues. Germline-derived CDR1 and CDR2 are MDHEN and SYDVKM. V was trimmed by 7 bases and J by 0 bases, leaving 7 bases between them. The data were taken from a study of blood T cells in healthy people across ages. General study points: Because donor CMV status was unknown, expanded clonotype changes were possibly confounded. The study found more naive CD4+ cells and higher diversity in long-lived than aged donors.

PBMCs, at least 6.5 million per sample, were isolated. Sequenced: blood. V gene TRBV28 combines with J gene TRBJ2-1; tentatively, D is TRBD2 (5 bases). The source of this sequence is a woman between 18 and 29 years old in good health. DNA of the CDR3: TGTGCCAGCATGGGGAGCTCCTACAATGAGCAGTTCTTC. Protein sequence: CASMGSSYNEQFF.